This T cell receptor beta chain was found in a study of T cell responses to AZD1222 COVID-19 vaccine. Findings of the study overall: Compared with day 0, the breadth and depth of the Spike-specific TCR repertoire rose significantly after two doses of AZD1222. Among those given AZD1222, only five or six were seropositive at baseline. Most donors were white British and more were female, and clonal diversity was possibly underestimated.

The V and J ends lost 4 bases and 1 base respectively, with 9 bases between them. Per germline, CDR1 SGHNT and CDR2 YENEEA. The CDR3 is made up of 14 amino acids. Here immunoSEQ multiplex PCR was the method, and the copy in TCRdb shows in-frame clones only, minus some. The data contain about 93,000 clones, roughly 89% of them singletons. With respect to this clone: Its antigen is not known.

The rearrangement uses TRBV11-3 and TRBJ2-3; TRBD1 might be the D (6 bases). The receptor was derived from an adult in good health. Material: peripheral blood, obtained on day 0 of MenACWY control vaccination. CDR3 bases: TGTGCCAGCAGCTCAAGGACAGGCACAGATACGCAGTATTTT. Translated: CASSSRTGTDTQYF.